These 14 T cell receptor beta chains were sequenced from one sample in a study of blood T cells in healthy people across ages. With a J-beta primer mix and a sample-barcoded 5' primer, a second PCR ran roughly 6 to 12 cycles. TCRdb reprocessed the 5' RACE reads with MiXCR, giving one entry per CDR3 protein. Among 850,000 or so distinct CDR3 sequences, around 28% were seen once, and the ten largest hold 17%. Sequenced input: blood. These receptors were obtained from a woman older than 75 in good health.

This clonotype has only a few counts. The rearrangement uses TRBV19 and TRBJ1-1; D perhaps matches TRBD1 (6 bases). The CDR3 sequence is 16 residues long. CDR1 is LNHDA, CDR2 SQIVND, per germline (reference sequence). Trimming shortened V by 6 bases and J by 0 bases, and 17 bases separated the two germline ends. The CDR3: CASRDRFTDMNTEAFF. DNA for the CDR3: TGTGCCAGTAGGGACAGATTTACAGACATGAACACTGAAGCTTTCTTT.

This clonotype was recorded many times. The rearrangement links TRBV11-2 to TRBJ2-1, with D possibly being TRBD2 (6 bases). The CDR3 consists of 16 residues. Deletions cut 4 bases from V and 7 bases from J, with 20 bases between. CDR1 is SGHAT, CDR2 FQNNGV, per germline. The CDR3 DNA sequence: TGTGCCAGCAGCTCAGACGGGACTCTCCTCAGTAATGAGCAGTTCTTC. Protein product: CASSSDGTLLSNEQFF.

The gene calls are TRBV2 and TRBJ1-2; TRBD1 matches 10 bases. The CDR3 covers 17 residues. In germline, CDR1 is SNHLY, CDR2 FYNNEI. The J segment lost 3 bases and the V segment lost 7 bases, leaving 14 bases of the junction unmatched. The CDR3 sequence is CASKGPPGQGVDYGYTF. CDR3 DNA: TGTGCCAGCAAGGGCCCTCCAGGACAGGGGGTGGACTATGGCTACACCTTC.

This clonotype was seen many times. The V and J genes are TRBV19 and TRBJ2-1, with TRBD1 matching 7 bases. The CDR3 is made up of 15 amino acids. J lost 5 bases, V lost 5 bases, and 9 bases had no gene match. Germline V gene lookup returns CDR1 LNHDA and CDR2 SQIVND (reference sequence). CDR3 sequence reads: CASSPGQAINNEQFF. CDR3 nucleotides: TGTGCCAGTAGTCCCGGACAGGCCATTAACAATGAGCAGTTCTTC.

This clonotype has a handful of counts. This chain connects TRBV18 to TRBJ2-7; D call uncertain. V lost 3 bases and J 1 base, leaving 10 bases between the germline ends. The CDR3 runs to 14 residues. Looked up from germline, CDR1 is KGHSH and CDR2 is LQKENI. The CDR3 sequence is CASSPASRSYEQYF. CDR3 DNA sequence: TGTGCCAGCTCACCCGCCTCGAGATCCTACGAGCAGTACTTC. The whole variable domain, filled in from reference TRBV18 and TRBJ2-7, reads NAGVMQNPRHLVRRRGQEARLRCSPMKGHSHVYWYRQLPEEGLKFMVYLQKENIIDESGMPKERFSAEFPKEGPSILRIQQVVRGDSAAYFCASSPASRSYEQYFGPGTRLTVT.

This clonotype was seen a single time. Since a much larger clone is just one base distant, this may be a read error. The J gene is TRBJ2-5, the V gene TRBV2; D may be TRBD1 (6 bases). This CDR3 is built from 13 residues. The V gene's germline CDR1 is SNHLY and CDR2 FYNNEI. Here the CDR3 reads CATQVDSQGTQYF. CDR3 nucleotide sequence: TGTGCCACCCAAGTGGACAGCCAAGGGACCCAGTACTTC.

The chain is built from TRBV6-5 and TRBJ2-5, with D possibly matching TRBD2 (7 bases). The CDR3 totals 15 residues. The germline CDR1 and CDR2 sequences are MNHEY and SVGAGI. The V gene lost 7 bases and the J gene lost 4 bases, with 19 bases spanning the gap. CDR3 nucleotides: TGTGCCAGCACTCCTTCCGGGGGCGGGGGAGAGACCCAGTACTTC. Translated, it gives CASTPSGGGGETQYF.

In its sample, this clonotype was seen many times. This chain links TRBV6-2 or TRBV6-3 with TRBJ1-2; D ambiguous. Trimming took 2 bases from V and 8 from J, leaving 12 bases between them. The CDR3 is 13 amino acids. CDR1 is MNHEY and CDR2 is SVGEGT in the germline V gene. The CDR3 is CASSYAAVGGYTF. CDR3 nucleotides: TGTGCCAGCAGTTACGCCGCTGTCGGAGGCTACACCTTC.

Note on this clonotype: Being one base from a much bigger clone, this may be a read error. J is TRBJ2-5 and V is TRBV6-1; no firm D call. Near its end, the DNA agrees better with TRBJ2-7, so the J call may be wrong. The CDR3 is 12 residues long. Germline-derived CDR1 and CDR2 are MNHNS and SASEGT. The CDR3 is CAISGNSCEQYF. The CDR3 DNA reads as TGTGCCATATCTGGGAATAGCTGCGAGCAGTACTTC.

Turning to this clonotype: With a much larger clone just one base away, this may be a read error. This rearrangement joins TRBV5-1 to TRBJ2-3; D may be TRBD1 (5 bases). There are 14 residues in the CDR3. CDR1 and CDR2 (germline): SGHRS, YFSETQ. Trimming took off 5 bases at V and 0 bases at J, with 10 bases between the two ends. CDR3: CASRDTLSTDTQYF. The CDR3 nucleotides are TGCGCCAGCAGGGACACCCTTAGCACAGATACGCAGTATTTT.

The V and J genes are TRBV4-1 and TRBJ1-2; D is perhaps TRBD1 (5 bases). V shed 0 bases and J shed 4 bases, with 12 bases lying between them. Germline CDR1 is MGHRA and CDR2 is YSYEKL. The CDR3 extends over 15 amino acids. CDR3 loop: CASSQERGDGYGYTF. The DNA of the CDR3 is TGCGCCAGCAGCCAAGAAAGGGGCGACGGCTATGGCTACACCTTC.

As regards this clonotype: One end of the junction does not line up with germline, which may come from a read error. V usage is TRBV7-2 and J usage is TRBJ2-5; TRBD2 aligns across 12 bases. CDR1 and CDR2 from the germline V gene are SGHTA and FQGNSA. The CDR3 has 14 amino acids. The CDR3 DNA follows: TGTGCCAGCAGCTTAGCGCGGTCTAGCGGGGGGGAGTTCTTC. This gives the protein CASSLARSSGGEFF.

As DNA, the CDR3 is TGCGCCAGCAGCCAAGAGTTGACAGTCTCGAACTATGGCTACACCTTC. The encoded protein is CASSQELTVSNYGYTF. V is TRBV4-3 and J is TRBJ1-2, with D possibly TRBD1 on 5 matching bases. Per germline, CDR1 LGHNA and CDR2 YSLEER. This CDR3 has 16 residues. V lost 0 bases and J 2 bases, leaving 13 bases between the germline ends.

The chain couples TRBV20-1 to TRBJ2-1; D remains unclear. The CDR3 consists of 13 residues. The V end was cut by 2 bases, the J end by 3 bases, with 8 bases between. Per germline, CDR1 DFQATT and CDR2 SNEGSKA (reference sequence). CDR3 sequence (DNA): TGCAGTGCTAGACACAGCTTCTACAATGAGCAGTTCTTC. Translated, it gives CSARHSFYNEQFF.